This T cell receptor (beta chain) is drawn from a study of early T cells in non-severe SARS-CoV-2 infection. At the level of the study: Sequencing input comprised bulk RNA from unsorted whole blood; chain pairing was not available.

This clonotype was recorded many times. Its antigen is not identified. Attachment of unique molecular identifiers to individual cDNA molecules was performed. TCRdb called the 5' RACE reads again in MiXCR, with one record for every CDR3 protein. The sample yields tens of thousands of distinct CDR3 sequences, less than 9.5% seen once. Findings and caveats of the study: Matching with VDJdb favored anti-spike CD8 responses (missing private and CD4 specificities).

The receptor was derived from an adult who was a healthcare worker with PCR-confirmed SARS-CoV-2 infection or an uninfected control (not recorded which). Sequences were derived from whole blood, sampled at baseline.

CDR3 nucleotide sequence: TGTGCCAGCGGGGGGTATGGCTACACCTTC. Its translation is CASGGYGYTF. The J gene is TRBJ1-2, the V gene TRBV6-5; perhaps TRBD1 as D (5 bases). Trimming removed 8 bases from V and 5 bases from J, with 6 bases in between. Germline CDR1 reads MNHEY; CDR2 reads SVGAGI. The CDR3 totals 10 residues.